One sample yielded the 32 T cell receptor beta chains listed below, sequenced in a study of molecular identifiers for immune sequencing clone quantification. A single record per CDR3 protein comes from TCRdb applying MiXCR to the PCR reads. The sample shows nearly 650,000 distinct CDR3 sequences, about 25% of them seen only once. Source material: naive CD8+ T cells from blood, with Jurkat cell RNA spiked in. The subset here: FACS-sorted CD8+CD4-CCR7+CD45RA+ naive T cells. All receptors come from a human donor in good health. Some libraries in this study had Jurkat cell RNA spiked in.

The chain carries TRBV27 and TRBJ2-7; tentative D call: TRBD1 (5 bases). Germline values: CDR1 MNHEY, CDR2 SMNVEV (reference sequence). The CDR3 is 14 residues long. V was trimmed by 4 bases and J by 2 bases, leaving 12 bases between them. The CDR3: CASSWQGGPYEQYF. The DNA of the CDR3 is TGTGCCAGCAGTTGGCAGGGTGGCCCCTACGAGCAGTACTTC.

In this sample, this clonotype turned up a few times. The CDR3 protein is CASSIGVARTDTQYF. CDR3 nucleotide sequence: TGTGCCAGTAGTATAGGAGTTGCCCGCACAGATACGCAGTATTTT. This chain uses TRBV19 with TRBJ2-3; unclear D gene. Trimming shortened V by 1 base and J by 1 base, and 9 bases separated the two germline ends. This CDR3 has 15 amino acids. Germline V lookup: CDR1 LNHDA, CDR2 SQIVND (reference sequence).

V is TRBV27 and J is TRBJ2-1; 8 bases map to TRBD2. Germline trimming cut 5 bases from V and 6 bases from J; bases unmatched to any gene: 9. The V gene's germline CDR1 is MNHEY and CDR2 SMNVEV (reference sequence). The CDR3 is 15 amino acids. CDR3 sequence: CASSPTSGASNEQFF. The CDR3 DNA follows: TGTGCCAGCAGTCCAACTAGCGGAGCAAGCAATGAGCAGTTCTTC.

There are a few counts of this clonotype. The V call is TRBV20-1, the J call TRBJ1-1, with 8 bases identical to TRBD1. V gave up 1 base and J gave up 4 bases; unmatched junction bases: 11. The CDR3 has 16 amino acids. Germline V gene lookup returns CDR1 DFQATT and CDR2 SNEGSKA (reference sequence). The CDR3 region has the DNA TGCAGTGCTAGAGGGGCTTGGACAGGGAGATTCACTGAAGCTTTCTTT. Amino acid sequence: CSARGAWTGRFTEAFF.

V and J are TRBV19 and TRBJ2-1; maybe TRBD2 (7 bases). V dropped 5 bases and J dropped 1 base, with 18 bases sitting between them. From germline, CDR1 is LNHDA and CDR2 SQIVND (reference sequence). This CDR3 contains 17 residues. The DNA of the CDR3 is TGTGCCAGTAGTTTTATCGGCGGGGGCCCATCCTACAATGAGCAGTTCTTC. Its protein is CASSFIGGGPSYNEQFF.

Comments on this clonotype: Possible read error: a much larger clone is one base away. DNA for the CDR3: TGCGCCAGCAGCTTGGACGGTGTGTACACTGAAGCTTCCTTT. Its protein product is CASSLDGVYTEASF. V usage is TRBV5-1 and J usage is TRBJ1-1; D is unclear. CDR1 SGHRS and CDR2 YFSETQ come from the germline V gene. This CDR3 is built from 14 residues.

The CDR3 DNA reads as TGCGCCAGCAGCTTCCGACTGTCCGGGGAGCTGTTTTTT. Amino acid sequence: CASSFRLSGELFF. The genes are TRBV5-1 and TRBJ2-2; D gene unclear. Germline values: CDR1 SGHRS, CDR2 YFSETQ. The CDR3 contains 13 residues. V was pared by 2 bases and J by 6 bases, with 8 bases between.

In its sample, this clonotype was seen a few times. The CDR3 region is CASSEAVFGGTDTQYF. CDR3 DNA: TGTGCCAGCAGTGAAGCGGTATTTGGTGGCACAGATACGCAGTATTTT. The J gene is TRBJ2-3, the V gene TRBV6-1; unclear D gene. This CDR3 has 16 amino acids. V was shortened by 0 bases and J by 1 base, with 11 bases between the two germline ends. Per the germline V gene, CDR1 is MNHNS and CDR2 is SASEGT.

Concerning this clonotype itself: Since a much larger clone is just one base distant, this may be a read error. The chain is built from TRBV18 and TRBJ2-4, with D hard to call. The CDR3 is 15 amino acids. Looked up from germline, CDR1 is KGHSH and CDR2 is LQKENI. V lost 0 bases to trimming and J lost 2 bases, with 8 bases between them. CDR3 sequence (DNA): TGTGCCAGCTCACCACCGTTAGGAACCAAAAACATTCAGTACTTC. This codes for CASSPPLGTKNIQYF. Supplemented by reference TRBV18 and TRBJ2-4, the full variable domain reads NAGVMQNPRHLVRRRGQEARLRCSPMKGHSHVYWYRQLPEEGLKFMVYLQKENIIDESGMPKERFSAEFPKEGPSILRIQQVVRGDSAAYFCASSPPLGTKNIQYFGAGTRLSVL.

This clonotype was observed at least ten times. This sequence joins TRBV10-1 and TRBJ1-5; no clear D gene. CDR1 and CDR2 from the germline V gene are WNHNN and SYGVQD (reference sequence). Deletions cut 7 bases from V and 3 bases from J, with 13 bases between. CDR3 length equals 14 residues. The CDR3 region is CASKGKQFNQPQHF. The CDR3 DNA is TGCGCCAGCAAGGGCAAGCAATTCAATCAGCCCCAGCATTTT.

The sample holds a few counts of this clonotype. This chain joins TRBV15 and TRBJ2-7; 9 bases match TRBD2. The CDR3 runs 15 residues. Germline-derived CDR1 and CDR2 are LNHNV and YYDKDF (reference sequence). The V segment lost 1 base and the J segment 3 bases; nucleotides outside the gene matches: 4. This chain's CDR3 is CATSRVASGDYEQYF. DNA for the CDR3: TGTGCCACCAGCAGAGTGGCTAGCGGGGACTACGAGCAGTACTTC.

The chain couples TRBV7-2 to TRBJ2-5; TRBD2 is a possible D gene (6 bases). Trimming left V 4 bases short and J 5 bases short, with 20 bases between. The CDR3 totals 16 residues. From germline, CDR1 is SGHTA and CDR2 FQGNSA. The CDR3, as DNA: TGTGCCAGCAGCTCTGGGACTGCCCCGGGCGGGGAGACCCAGTACTTC. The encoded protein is CASSSGTAPGGETQYF.

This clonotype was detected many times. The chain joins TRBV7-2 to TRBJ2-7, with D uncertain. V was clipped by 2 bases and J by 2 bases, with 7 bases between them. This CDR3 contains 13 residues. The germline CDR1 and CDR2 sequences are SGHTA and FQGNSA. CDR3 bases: TGTGCCAGCAGCTTAAATACTGCCTACGAGCAGTACTTC. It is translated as CASSLNTAYEQYF.

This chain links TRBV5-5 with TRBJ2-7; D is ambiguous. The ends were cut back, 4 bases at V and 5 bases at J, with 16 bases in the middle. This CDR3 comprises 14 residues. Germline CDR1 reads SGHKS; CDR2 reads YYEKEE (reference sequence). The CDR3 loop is CASSIWTVLDEQYF. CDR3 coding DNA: TGTGCCAGCAGCATCTGGACCGTACTTGACGAGCAGTACTTC.

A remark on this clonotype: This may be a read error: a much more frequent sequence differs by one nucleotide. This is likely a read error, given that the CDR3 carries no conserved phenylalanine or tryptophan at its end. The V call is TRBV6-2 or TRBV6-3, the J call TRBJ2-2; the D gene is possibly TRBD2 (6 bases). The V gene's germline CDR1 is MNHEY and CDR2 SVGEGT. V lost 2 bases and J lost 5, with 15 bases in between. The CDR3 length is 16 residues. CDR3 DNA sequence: TGTGCCAGCAGTTACGGGGAGGCCGGTAGGACCGGGGAGCTGTTTTCT. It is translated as CASSYGEAGRTGELFS.

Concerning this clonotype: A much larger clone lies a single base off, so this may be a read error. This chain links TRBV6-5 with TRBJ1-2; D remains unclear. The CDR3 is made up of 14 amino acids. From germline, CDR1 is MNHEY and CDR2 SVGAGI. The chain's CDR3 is CASSPTGANYGCTF. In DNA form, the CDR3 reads TGTGCCAGCAGTCCGACCGGAGCTAACTATGGCTGCACCTTC.

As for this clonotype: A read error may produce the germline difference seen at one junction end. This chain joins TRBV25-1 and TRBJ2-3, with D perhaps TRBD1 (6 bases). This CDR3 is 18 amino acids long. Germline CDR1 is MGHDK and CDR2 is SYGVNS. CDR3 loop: CTSSVPLKEDRYTDTQYF. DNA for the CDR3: TGTACCAGCAGTGTACCCTTAAAAGAGGACAGATACACAGATACGCAGTATTTT.

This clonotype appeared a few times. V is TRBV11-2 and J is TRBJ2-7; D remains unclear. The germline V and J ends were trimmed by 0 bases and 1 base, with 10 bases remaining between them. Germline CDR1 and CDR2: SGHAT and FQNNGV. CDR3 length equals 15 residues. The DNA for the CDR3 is TGTGCCAGCAGCTTAGATCCCGGTAGTTCCTACGAGCAGTACTTC. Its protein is CASSLDPGSSYEQYF.

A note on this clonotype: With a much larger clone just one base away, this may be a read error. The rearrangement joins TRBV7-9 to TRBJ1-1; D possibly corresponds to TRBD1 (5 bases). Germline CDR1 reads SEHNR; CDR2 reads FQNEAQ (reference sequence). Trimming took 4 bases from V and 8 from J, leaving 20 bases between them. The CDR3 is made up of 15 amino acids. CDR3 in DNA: TGTGCCAGCAGCTCCCCCCACAACCGACAGAGAGAAGCTTTCTTT. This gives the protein CASSSPHNRQREAFF.

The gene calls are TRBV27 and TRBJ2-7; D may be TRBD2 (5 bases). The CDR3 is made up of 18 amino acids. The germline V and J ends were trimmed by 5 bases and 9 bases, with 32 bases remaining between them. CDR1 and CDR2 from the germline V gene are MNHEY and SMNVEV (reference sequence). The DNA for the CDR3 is TGTGCCAGCAGTCATATTGCCGCGGGTGACTCCGCGTTTGCTTTGCAGTACTTC. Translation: CASSHIAAGDSAFALQYF.

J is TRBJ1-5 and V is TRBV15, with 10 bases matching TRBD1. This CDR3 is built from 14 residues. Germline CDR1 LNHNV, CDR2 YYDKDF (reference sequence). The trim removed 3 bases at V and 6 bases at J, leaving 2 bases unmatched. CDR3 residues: CATSRGTGVQPQHF. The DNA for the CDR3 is TGTGCCACCAGCAGGGGGACAGGGGTTCAGCCCCAGCATTTT. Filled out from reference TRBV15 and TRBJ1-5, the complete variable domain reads DAMVIQNPRYQVTQFGKPVTLSCSQTLNHNVMYWYQQKSSQAPKLLFHYYDKDFNNEADTPDNFQSRRPNTSFCFLDIRSPGLGDTAMYLCATSRGTGVQPQHFGDGTRLSIL.

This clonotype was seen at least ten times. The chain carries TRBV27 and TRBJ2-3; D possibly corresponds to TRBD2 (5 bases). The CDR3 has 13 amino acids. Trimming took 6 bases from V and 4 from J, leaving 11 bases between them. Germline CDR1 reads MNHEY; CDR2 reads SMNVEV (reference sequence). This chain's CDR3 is CASSFVGADTQYF. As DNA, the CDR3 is TGTGCCAGCAGCTTTGTGGGAGCAGATACGCAGTATTTT.

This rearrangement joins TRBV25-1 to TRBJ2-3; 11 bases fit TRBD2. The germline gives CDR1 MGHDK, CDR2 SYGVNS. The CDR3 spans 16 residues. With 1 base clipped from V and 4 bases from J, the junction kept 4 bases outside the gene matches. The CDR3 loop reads CASSELAGGLADTQYF. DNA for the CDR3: TGTGCCAGCAGTGAATTAGCGGGAGGGTTGGCAGATACGCAGTATTTT.

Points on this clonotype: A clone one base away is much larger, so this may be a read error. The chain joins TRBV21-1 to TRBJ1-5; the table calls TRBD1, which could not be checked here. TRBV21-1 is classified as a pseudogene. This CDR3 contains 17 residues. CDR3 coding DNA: TGTGCCAGCAGCAAAGCCCAGGACATCCGGGTTAATCAGCCCCAGCATTTT. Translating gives CASSKAQDIRVNQPQHF.

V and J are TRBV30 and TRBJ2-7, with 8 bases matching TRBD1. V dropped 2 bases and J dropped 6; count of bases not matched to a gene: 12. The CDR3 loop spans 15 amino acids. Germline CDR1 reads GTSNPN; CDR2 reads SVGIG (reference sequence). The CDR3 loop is CAWSRAGGAHFEQYF. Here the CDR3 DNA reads TGTGCCTGGAGTAGGGCAGGGGGCGCCCACTTCGAGCAGTACTTC.

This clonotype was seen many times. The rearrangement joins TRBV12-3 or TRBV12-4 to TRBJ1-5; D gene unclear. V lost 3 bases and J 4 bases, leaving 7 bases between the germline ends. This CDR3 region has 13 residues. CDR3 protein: CASSLVENQPQHF. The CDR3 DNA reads TGTGCCAGCAGTTTGGTAGAAAATCAGCCCCAGCATTTT.

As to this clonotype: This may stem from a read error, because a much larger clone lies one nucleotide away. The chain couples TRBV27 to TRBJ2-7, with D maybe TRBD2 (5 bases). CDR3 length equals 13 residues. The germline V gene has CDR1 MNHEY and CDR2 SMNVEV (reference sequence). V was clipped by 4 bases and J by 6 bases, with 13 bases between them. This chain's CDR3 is CASSSAGNSEQYF. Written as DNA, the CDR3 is TGTGCCAGCAGTTCTGCCGGGAACTCCGAGCAGTACTTC.

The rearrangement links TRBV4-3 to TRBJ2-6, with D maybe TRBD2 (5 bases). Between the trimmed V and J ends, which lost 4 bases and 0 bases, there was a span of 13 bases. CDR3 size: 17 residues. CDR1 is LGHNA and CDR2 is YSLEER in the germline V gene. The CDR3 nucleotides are TGCGCCAGCAGCCCGACGAGGGAGATCTCTGGGGCCAACGTCCTGACTTTC. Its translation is CASSPTREISGANVLTF.

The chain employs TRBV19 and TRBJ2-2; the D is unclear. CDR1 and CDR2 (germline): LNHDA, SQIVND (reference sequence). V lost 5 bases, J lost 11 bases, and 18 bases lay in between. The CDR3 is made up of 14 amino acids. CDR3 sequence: CASSSFGWIGELFF. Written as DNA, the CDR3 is TGTGCCAGTAGTTCGTTCGGTTGGATCGGCGAGCTGTTTTTT. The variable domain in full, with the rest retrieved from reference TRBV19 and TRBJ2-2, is DGGITQSPKYLFRKEGQNVTLSCEQNLNHDAMYWYRQDPGQGLRLIYYSQIVNDFQKGDIAEGYSVSREKKESFPLTVTSAQKNPTAFYLCASSSFGWIGELFFGEGSRLTVL.

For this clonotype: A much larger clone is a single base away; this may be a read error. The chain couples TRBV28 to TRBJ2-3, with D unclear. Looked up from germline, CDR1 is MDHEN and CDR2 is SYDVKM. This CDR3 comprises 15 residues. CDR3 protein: CASNLMEYSSDTQYF. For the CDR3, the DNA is TGTGCCAGCAATTTAATGGAATACAGTTCAGATACGCAGTATTTT.

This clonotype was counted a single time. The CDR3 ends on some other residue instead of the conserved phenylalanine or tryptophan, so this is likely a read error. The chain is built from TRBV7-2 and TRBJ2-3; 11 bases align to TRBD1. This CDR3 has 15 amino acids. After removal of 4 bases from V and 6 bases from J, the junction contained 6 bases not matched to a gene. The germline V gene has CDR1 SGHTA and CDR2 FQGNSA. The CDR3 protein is CASSSRDRGVDTQYS. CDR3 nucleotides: TGTGCCAGCAGCTCACGGGACAGGGGGGTGGATACGCAGTATTCT.

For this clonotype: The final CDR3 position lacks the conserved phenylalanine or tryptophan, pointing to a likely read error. The CDR3 here is CASSLFRGADVHGYTL. CDR3 DNA sequence: TGTGCCAGCAGTTTATTCAGGGGCGCCGACGTTCATGGCTACACCCTC. This chain uses TRBV12-3 or TRBV12-4 with TRBJ1-2; D possibly corresponds to TRBD1 (6 bases). The CDR3 spans 16 residues. V gave up 2 bases and J gave up 6 bases, with 19 bases separating them.